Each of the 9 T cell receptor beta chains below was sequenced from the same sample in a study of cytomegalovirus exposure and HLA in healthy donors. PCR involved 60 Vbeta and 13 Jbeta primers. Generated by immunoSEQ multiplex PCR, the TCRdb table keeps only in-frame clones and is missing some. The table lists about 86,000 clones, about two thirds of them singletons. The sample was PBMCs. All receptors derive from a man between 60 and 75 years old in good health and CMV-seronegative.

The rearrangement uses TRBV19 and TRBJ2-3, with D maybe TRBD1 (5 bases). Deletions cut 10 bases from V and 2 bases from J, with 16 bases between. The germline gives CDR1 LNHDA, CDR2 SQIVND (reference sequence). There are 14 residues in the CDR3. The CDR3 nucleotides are TGTGCCACCCGTGACAGTGGATCCACAGATACGCAGTATTTT. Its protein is CATRDSGSTDTQYF.

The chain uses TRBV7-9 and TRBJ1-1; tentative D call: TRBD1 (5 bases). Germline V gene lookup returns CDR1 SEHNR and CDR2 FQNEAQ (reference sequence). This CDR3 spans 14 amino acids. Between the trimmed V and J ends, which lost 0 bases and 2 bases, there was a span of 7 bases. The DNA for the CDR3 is TGTGCCAGCAGCTTAGCCAGGGCAAACACTGAAGCTTTCTTT. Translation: CASSLARANTEAFF.

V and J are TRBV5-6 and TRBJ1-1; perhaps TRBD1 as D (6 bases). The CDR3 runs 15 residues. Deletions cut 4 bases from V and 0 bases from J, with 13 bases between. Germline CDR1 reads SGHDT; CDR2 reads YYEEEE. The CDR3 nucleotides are TGTGCCAGCAGCGGAACAGGGCACCTGAACACTGAAGCTTTCTTT. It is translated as CASSGTGHLNTEAFF.

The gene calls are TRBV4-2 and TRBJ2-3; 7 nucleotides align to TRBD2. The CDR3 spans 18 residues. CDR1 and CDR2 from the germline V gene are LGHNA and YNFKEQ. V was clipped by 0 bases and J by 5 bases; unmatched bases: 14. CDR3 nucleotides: TGTGCCAGCAGCCAAGATTTGAGACTAGCAGCCCTCGGAGATACGCAGTATTTT. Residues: CASSQDLRLAALGDTQYF.

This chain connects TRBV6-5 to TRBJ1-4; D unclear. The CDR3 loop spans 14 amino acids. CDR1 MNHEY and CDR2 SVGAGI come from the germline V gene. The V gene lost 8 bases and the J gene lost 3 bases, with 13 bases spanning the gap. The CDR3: CASRKPGANEKLFF. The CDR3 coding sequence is TGTGCCAGCCGTAAGCCAGGCGCTAATGAAAAACTGTTTTTT.

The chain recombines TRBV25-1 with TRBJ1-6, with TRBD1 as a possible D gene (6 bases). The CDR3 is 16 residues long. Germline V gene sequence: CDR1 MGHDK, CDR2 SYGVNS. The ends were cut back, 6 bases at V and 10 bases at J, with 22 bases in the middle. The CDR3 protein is CASSQTGGGLGSPLHF. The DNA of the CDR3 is TGTGCCAGCAGCCAAACTGGCGGGGGCCTGGGGTCACCCCTCCACTTT.

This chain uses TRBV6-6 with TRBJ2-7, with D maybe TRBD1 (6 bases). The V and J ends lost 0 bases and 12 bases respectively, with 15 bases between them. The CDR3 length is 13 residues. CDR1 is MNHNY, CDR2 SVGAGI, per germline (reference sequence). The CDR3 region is CASSYSTTGSWYF. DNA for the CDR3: TGTGCCAGCAGTTACTCAACCACAGGGAGCTGGTACTTC.

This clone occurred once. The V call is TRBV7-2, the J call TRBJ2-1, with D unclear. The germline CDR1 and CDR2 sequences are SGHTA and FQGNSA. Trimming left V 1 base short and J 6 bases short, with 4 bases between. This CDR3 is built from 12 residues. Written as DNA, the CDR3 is TGTGCCAGCAGCTTAGGAGCCAATGAGCAGTTCTTC. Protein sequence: CASSLGANEQFF. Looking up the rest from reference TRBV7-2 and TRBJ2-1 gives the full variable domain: GAGVSQSPSNKVTEKGKDVELRCDPISGHTALYWYRQSLGQGLEFLIYFQGNSAPDKSGLPSDRFSAERTGGSVSTLTIQRTQQEDSAVYLCASSLGANEQFFGPGTRLTVL.

DNA for the CDR3: TGTGCCAGCAGCCCCACCGGGGGAAGAGCGGCGGGCCGGAATGAGCAGTTCTTC. Translated: CASSPTGGRAAGRNEQFF. V gene TRBV11-2 combines with J gene TRBJ2-1; D perhaps matches TRBD2 (6 bases). Germline CDR1 and CDR2: SGHAT and FQNNGV. The ends were cut back, 5 bases at V and 7 bases at J, with 27 bases in the middle. There are 18 residues in the CDR3.